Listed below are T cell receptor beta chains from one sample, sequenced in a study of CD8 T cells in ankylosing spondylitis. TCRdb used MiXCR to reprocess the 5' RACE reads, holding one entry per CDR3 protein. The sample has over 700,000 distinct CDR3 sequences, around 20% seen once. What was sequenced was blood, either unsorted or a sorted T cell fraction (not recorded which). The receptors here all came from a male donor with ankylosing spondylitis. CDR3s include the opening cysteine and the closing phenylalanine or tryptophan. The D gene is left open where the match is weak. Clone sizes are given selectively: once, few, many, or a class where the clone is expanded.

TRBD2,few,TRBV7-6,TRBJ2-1,CASSASGGVFGEQFF,TGTGCCAGCAGCGCTAGCGGGGGGGTCTTTGGTGAGCAGTTCTTC
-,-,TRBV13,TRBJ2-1,CASSKTRHNEQFF,TGTGCCAGCAGCAAAACTAGACACAATGAGCAGTTCTTC
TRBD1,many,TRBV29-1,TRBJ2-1,CSVASGTGNEQFF,TGCAGCGTTGCGTCGGGGACAGGCAATGAGCAGTTCTTC
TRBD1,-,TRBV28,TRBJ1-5,CASSLMTGGSGQPQHF,TGTGCCAGCAGTTTGATGACAGGGGGCAGTGGTCAGCCCCAGCATTTT
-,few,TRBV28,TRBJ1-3,CASSLVSAGNTIYF,TGTGCCAGCAGTTTAGTGTCGGCTGGAAACACCATATATTTT
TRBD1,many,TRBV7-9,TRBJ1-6,CASSLTGSSYNSPLHF,TGTGCCAGCAGCTTGACAGGGAGCTCCTATAATTCACCCCTCCACTTT
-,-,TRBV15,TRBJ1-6,CAPKLGTSRNSPLHF,TGTGCCCCGAAGCTTGGGACATCTCGGAATTCACCCCTCCACTTT
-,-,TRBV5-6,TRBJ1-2,CASSLPGSAYGYTF,TGTGCCAGCAGCTTACCAGGGAGTGCTTATGGCTACACCTTC
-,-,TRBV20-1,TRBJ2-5,CSARAGFGETQYF,TGCAGTGCTAGAGCGGGGTTTGGAGAGACCCAGTACTTC
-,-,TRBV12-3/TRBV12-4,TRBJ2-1,CASTWAGAYNEQFF,TGTGCCAGCACTTGGGCGGGGGCTTACAATGAGCAGTTCTTC
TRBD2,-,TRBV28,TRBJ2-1,CASNLLGGRDNEQFF,TGTGCCAGCAACCTCTTGGGCGGGAGGGACAATGAGCAGTTCTTC
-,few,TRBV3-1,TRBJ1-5,CASSHVNQPQHF,TGTGCCAGCAGCCACGTGAATCAGCCCCAGCATTTT
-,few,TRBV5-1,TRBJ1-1,CASSLQQGTTEAFF,TGCGCCAGCAGCTTGCAGCAGGGCACAACTGAAGCTTTCTTT
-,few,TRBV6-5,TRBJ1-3,CASSYSGRGYSGNTIYF,TGTGCCAGCAGTTACTCGGGCAGGGGATACTCTGGAAACACCATATATTTT
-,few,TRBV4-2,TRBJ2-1,CASSQVQTTDAPNQF,TGTGCCAGCAGCCAAGTGCAAACGACGGACGCGCCTAACCAGTTC
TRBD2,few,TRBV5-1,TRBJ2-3,CASSLAGGPSTQYF,TGCGCCAGCAGCTTGGCGGGAGGGCCAAGTACGCAGTATTTT
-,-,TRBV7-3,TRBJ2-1,CASSRLVMVGNYENEQFF,TGTGCCAGCAGCCGACTGGTAATGGTCGGGAACTATGAGAATGAGCAGTTCTTC
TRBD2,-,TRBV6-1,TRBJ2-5,CASSRLAGGFEETQYF,TGTGCCAGCAGTCGACTAGCGGGAGGATTCGAGGAGACCCAGTACTTC
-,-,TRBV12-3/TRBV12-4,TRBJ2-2,CASSFGESTGELFF,TGTGCCAGCAGTTTTGGTGAGAGCACCGGGGAGCTGTTTTTT
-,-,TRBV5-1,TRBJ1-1,CASSLDGMRNTEAFF,TGCGCCAGCAGCTTGGATGGGATGCGCAACACTGAAGCTTTCTTT
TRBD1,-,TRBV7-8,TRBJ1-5,CASSLAGQGGNQPQHF,TGTGCCAGCAGCTTAGCGGGACAGGGTGGGAATCAGCCCCAGCATTTT
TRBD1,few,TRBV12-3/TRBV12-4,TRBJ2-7,CASSPWTGGSEQYF,TGTGCCAGCAGTCCCTGGACAGGGGGTTCCGAGCAGTACTTC
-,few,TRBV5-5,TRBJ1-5,CASRGSDHFSQPQHF,TGTGCCAGCAGAGGGTCCGACCACTTCAGTCAGCCCCAGCATTTT
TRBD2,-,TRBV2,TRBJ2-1,CARSGVSYNEQFF,TGTGCCCGGAGCGGGGTTTCCTACAATGAGCAGTTCTTC
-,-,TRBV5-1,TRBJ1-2,CASSWGNDRPLNYGYTF,TGCGCCAGCAGCTGGGGGAATGACAGGCCCCTCAACTATGGCTACACCTTC
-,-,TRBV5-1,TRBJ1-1,CASSLTPGSNTEAFF,TGCGCCAGCAGCTTGACACCGGGATCGAACACTGAAGCTTTCTTT
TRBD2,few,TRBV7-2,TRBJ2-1,CASSLMGRESGEQFF,TGTGCCAGCAGCTTAATGGGGCGGGAGTCCGGTGAGCAGTTCTTC
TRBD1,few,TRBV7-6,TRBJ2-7,CASSLAGTGERYEQYF,TGTGCCAGCAGCTTAGCGGGGACAGGGGAACGGTACGAGCAGTACTTC
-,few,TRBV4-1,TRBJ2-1,CASSQGEGSYNEQFF,TGCGCCAGCAGCCAAGGAGAAGGCTCCTACAATGAGCAGTTCTTC
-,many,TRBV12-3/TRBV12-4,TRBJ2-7,CASSLSRPTGEYF,TGTGCCAGCAGTTTATCGCGGCCAACCGGGGAGTACTTC
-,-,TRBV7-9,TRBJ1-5,CASSLESGYNQPQHF,TGTGCCAGCAGCTTAGAATCCGGTTACAATCAGCCCCAGCATTTT
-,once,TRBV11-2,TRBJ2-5,CASRGRAGETQYF,TGTGCCAGCAGGGGTAGGGCAGGAGAGACCCAGTACTTC
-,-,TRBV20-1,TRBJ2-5,CSATGNQETQYF,TGCAGTGCTACAGGGAACCAAGAGACCCAGTACTTC
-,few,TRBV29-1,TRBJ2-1,CSVEWANSYNEQFF,TGCAGCGTTGAATGGGCCAACTCCTACAATGAGCAGTTCTTC
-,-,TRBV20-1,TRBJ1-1,CSARRSIPYEAFF,TGCAGTGCTAGAAGGAGTATCCCCTATGAAGCTTTCTTT
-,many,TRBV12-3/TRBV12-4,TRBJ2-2,CASSSGTPNTGELFF,TGTGCCAGCAGTTCCGGGACACCGAACACCGGGGAGCTGTTTTTT
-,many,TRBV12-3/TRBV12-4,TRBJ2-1,CASSPPYNEQFF,TGTGCCAGCAGTCCCCCTTACAATGAGCAGTTCTTC
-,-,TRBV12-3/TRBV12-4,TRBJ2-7,CASSLKSYEQYF,TGTGCCAGCAGTTTAAAATCGTACGAGCAGTACTTC
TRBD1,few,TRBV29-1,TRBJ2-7,CSVVGLGTGKSYEQYF,TGCAGCGTTGTGGGGCTAGGGACAGGTAAATCCTACGAGCAGTACTTC
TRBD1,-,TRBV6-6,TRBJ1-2,CATKTGGGDGYTF,TGTGCCACAAAAACAGGGGGCGGGGATGGCTACACCTTC
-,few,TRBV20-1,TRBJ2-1,CSARGLGTYNEQFF,TGCAGTGCTAGAGGGCTAGGCACCTACAATGAGCAGTTCTTC
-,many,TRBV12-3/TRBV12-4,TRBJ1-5,CASSLRGYNQPQHF,TGTGCCAGCAGTTTAAGAGGGTACAATCAGCCCCAGCATTTT
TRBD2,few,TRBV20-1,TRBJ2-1,CSAEGRGLAGGEQFF,TGCAGTGCTGAGGGTCGAGGACTAGCGGGGGGCGAGCAGTTCTTC
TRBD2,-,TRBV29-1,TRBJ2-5,CSVDPRTSGSEETQYF,TGCAGCGTTGACCCTCGGACTAGCGGGAGCGAAGAGACCCAGTACTTC
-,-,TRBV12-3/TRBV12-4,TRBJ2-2,CASSFQGGYTGELFF,TGTGCCAGCAGTTTTCAGGGGGGATACACCGGGGAGCTGTTTTTT
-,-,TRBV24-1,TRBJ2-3,CATSDRQGIRGTDTQYF,TGTGCCACCAGTGACCGCCAGGGGATTCGGGGCACAGATACGCAGTATTTT
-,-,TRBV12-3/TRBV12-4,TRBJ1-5,CASSHIDQPQHF,TGTGCCAGCAGCCACATCGATCAGCCCCAGCATTTT
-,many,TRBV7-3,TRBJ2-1,CASSPLGGGNNEQFF,TGTGCCAGCAGCCCGTTAGGTGGGGGCAACAATGAGCAGTTCTTC
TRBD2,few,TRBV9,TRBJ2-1,CASSVVGTSGGAYEQFF,TGTGCCAGCAGCGTAGTTGGGACTAGCGGGGGGGCCTATGAGCAGTTCTTC
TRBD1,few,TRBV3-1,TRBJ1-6,CASSQPGGSSPLHF,TGTGCCAGCAGCCAACCAGGGGGCTCTTCACCCCTCCACTTT
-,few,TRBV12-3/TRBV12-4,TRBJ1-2,CASSFLGEGSYGYTF,TGTGCCAGCAGTTTCCTGGGGGAAGGCAGCTATGGCTACACCTTC
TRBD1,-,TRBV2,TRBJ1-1,CASGGQGRNTEAFF,TGTGCCAGCGGCGGACAGGGGCGGAACACTGAAGCTTTCTTT
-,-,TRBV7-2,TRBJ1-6,CANSPAGNEGNSPLHF,TGTGCCAACAGCCCCGCCGGGAATGAGGGTAATTCACCCCTCCACTTT